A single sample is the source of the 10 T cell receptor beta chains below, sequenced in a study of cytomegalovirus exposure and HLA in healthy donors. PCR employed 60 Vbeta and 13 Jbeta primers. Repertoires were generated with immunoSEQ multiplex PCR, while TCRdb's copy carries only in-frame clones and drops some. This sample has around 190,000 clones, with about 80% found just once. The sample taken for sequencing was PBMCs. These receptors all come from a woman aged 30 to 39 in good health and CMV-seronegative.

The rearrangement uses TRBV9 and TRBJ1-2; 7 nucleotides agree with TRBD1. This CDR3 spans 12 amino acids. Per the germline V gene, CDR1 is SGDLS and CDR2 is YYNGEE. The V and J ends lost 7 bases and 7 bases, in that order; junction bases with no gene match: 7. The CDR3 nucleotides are TGTGCCAGCGGAACAGGGGTAGGTGGCTACACCTTC. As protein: CASGTGVGGYTF.

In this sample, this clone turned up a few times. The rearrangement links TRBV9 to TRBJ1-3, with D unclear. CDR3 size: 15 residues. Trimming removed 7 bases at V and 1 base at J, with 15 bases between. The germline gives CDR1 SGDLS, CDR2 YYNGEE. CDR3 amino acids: CASGYGKDSGNTIYF. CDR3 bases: TGTGCCAGCGGTTACGGGAAAGATTCTGGAAACACCATATATTTT.

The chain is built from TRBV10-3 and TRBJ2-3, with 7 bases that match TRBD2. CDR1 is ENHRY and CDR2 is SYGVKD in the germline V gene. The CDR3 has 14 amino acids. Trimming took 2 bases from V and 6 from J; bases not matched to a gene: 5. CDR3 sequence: CAISEGNSGDTQYF. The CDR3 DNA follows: TGTGCCATCAGTGAGGGGAATAGCGGGGATACGCAGTATTTT.

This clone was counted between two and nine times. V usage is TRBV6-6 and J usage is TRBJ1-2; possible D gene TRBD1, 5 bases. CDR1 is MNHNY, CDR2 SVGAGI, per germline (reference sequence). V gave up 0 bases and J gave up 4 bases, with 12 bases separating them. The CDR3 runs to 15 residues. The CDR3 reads CASSYSIGGVYGYTF. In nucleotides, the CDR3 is TGTGCCAGCAGTTACTCGATTGGGGGGGTCTATGGCTACACCTTC.

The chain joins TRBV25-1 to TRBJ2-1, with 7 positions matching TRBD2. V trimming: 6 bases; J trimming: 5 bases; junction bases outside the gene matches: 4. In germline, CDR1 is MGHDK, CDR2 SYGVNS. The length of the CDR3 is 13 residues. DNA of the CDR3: TGTGCCAGCAGCTTACGGGGGGACAATGAGCAGTTCTTC. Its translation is CASSLRGDNEQFF.

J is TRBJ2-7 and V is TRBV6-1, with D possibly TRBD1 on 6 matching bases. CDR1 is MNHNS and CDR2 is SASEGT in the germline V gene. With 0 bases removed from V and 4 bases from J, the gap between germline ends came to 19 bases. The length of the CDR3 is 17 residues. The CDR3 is CASSEADWDTLSYEQYF. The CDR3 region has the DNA TGTGCCAGCAGTGAAGCGGACTGGGACACTCTAAGTTACGAGCAGTACTTC.

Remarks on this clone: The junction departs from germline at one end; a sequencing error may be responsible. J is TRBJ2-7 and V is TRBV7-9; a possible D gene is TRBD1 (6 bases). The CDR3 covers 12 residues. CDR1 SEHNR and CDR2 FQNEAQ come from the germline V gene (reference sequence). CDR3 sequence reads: CSSSSGQGGQYF. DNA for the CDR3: TGTTCCAGCAGCTCGGGACAAGGAGGGCAGTACTTC. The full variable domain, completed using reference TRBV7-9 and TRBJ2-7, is DTGVSQNPRHKITKRGQNVTFRCDPISEHNRLYWYRQTLGQGPEFLTYFQNEAQLEKSRLLSDRFSAERPKGSFSTLEIQRTEQGDSAMYLCSSSSGQGGQYFGPGTRLTVT.

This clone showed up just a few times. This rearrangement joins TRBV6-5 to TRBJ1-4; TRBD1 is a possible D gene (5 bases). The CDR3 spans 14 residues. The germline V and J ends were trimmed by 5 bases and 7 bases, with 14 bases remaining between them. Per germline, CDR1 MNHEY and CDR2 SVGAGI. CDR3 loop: CASSPQEFGEKLFF. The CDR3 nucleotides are TGTGCCAGCAGTCCACAGGAATTCGGTGAAAAACTGTTTTTT.

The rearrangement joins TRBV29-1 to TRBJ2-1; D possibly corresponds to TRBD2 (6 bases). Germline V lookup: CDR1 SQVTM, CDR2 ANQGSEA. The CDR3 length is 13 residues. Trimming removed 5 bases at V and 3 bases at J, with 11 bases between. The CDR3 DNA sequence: TGCAGCGTTCAGGAGGGGAGCTACAATGAGCAGTTCTTC. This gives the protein CSVQEGSYNEQFF.

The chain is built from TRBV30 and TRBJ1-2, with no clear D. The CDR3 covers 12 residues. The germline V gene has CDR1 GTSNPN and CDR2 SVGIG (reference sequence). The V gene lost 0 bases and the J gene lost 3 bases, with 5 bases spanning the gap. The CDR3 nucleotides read TGTGCCTGGAGTGTACGGGACTATGGCTACACCTTC. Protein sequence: CAWSVRDYGYTF.